Listed below are T cell receptor delta chains from one sample, sequenced in a study of delta chains in infants with herpesvirus infections. TCRdb reprocessed the RT-PCR reads using CATT. Here the sample spans about 840 delta-chain clones, around 30% being singletons. This sample comprised peripheral blood, obtained at time point 2 of longitudinal follow-up. These receptors all come from a human donor who was a Ugandan infant, either HIV-exposed or HIV-unexposed (not recorded which). The CDR3 runs from the conserved cysteine through the conserved F or W. The D gene is left open where the match is weak. Size is omitted from some rows. Given values are once, few, many or a class for expanded clones.

DNA | CDR3 | D | size | J | V
TGTGCCTGTGACACCGCTGGGGGATTTTGGGACACCCGACAGATGTTTTTC | CACDTAGGFWDTRQMFF | TRDD3 | NA | TRDJ3 | TRDV2
TGTGCCTGTGACACCTTATCTGGGGAAAAGGATCGGTACACCGATAAACTCATCTTT | CACDTLSGEKDRYTDKLIF | NA | few | TRDJ1 | TRDV2
TGTGCCTGTGACGGAATCACTGGGGGATACCGGAGGTACACCGATAAACTCATCTTT | CACDGITGGYRRYTDKLIF | TRDD3 | once | TRDJ1 | TRDV2
TGTGCCTGTGACCCCCTCAAGACCAGAGGGGAGTGGTGGGGTGACGATAAACTCATCTTT | CACDPLKTRGEWWGDDKLIF | NA | large | TRDJ1 | TRDV2
TGTGCCTGTGACCCACTCCCACAATATACTGGGGGCGCCGATAAACTCATCTTT | CACDPLPQYTGGADKLIF | TRDD3 | large | TRDJ1 | TRDV2
TGTGCTCTTGGGGTCTACTGGTCACCTCGCACCGATAAACTCATCTTT | CALGVYWSPRTDKLIF | NA | NA | TRDJ1 | TRDV1
TGTGCCTGTGACGTACTGGGGGATACGACAGCACAACTCTTCTTT | CACDVLGDTTAQLFF | TRDD3 | NA | TRDJ2 | TRDV2
TGTGCCTGTGACACCGTTGCGGGGTCGATCACCGATAAACTCATCTTT | CACDTVAGSITDKLIF | NA | large | TRDJ1 | TRDV2
TGTGCCTTTCCCCGCAAACCTTCCTACGATACTGGGCCCACCGATAAACTCATCTTT | CAFPRKPSYDTGPTDKLIF | TRDD2 | NA | TRDJ1 | TRDV3
TGTGCTCTTGGGCAACACAGATGGCCTCTACGGGAATTCTATCCCAACCTGGGAGCCGATAAACTCATCTTT | CALGQHRWPLREFYPNLGADKLIF | NA | NA | TRDJ1 | TRDV1
TGTGCCTGTGACAAAGTACTGGGGGATACGAGGTCCTGGGACACCCGACAGATGTTTTTC | CACDKVLGDTRSWDTRQMFF | TRDD3 | NA | TRDJ3 | TRDV2
TGTGCCTGTGACACCGTCACCCTTAGAAAAAAACTGGGGGATACCGAAAACACCGATAAACTCATCTTT | CACDTVTLRKKLGDTENTDKLIF | TRDD3 | NA | TRDJ1 | TRDV2
TGTGCCTGTGACACCGCTGGGGAAATTCGTGATAAACTCATCTTT | CACDTAGEIRDKLIF | NA | NA | TRDJ1 | TRDV2
TGTGCTCTTGGGGAACTAGAGGAGGGACCTACTGGGGGATACATCGATAAACTCATCTTT | CALGELEEGPTGGYIDKLIF | TRDD3 | large | TRDJ1 | TRDV1
TGTGCTCTTGGGGAACTAGCAAAGGACTCGGCCTTCCTAAGACCTGGGTCCACTAAGGTGGCCGATAAACTCATCTTT | CALGELAKDSAFLRPGSTKVADKLIF | TRDD2 | large | TRDJ1 | TRDV1